The rows below give T cell receptor beta chains drawn from one sample of a study of blood T cell repertoires in COVID-19. Clones were read by immunoSEQ multiplex PCR, and TCRdb kept only the in-frame ones, dropping some. The sample lists about 180,000 clones, 86% occurring once. The sequencing sample was made of PBMCs or T cells enriched from blood (not recorded which). The receptors come from a woman between 25 and 40 years old who had recovered from COVID-19. Both conserved end residues are part of each CDR3. Each record gives: clone size, V gene, D gene, J gene, CDR3 protein, CDR3 DNA. The D gene is left open where the match is weak. For some rows the clone size is stated as once, few or many, or as a class when expanded; others skip it.

size: NA; V: TRBV7-9; D: TRBD2; J: TRBJ2-3; CDR3: CASSARGLAGGLVTDTQYF; DNA: TGTGCCAGCAGCGCCCGGGGACTAGCGGGAGGCTTGGTCACAGATACGCAGTATTTT
size: NA; V: TRBV3-1/TRBV3-2; D: TRBD2; J: TRBJ2-3; CDR3: CASSQVSSGRDTQYF; DNA: TGTGCCAGCAGCCAAGTTTCTAGCGGGAGAGATACGCAGTATTTT
size: NA; V: TRBV6-4; D: NA; J: TRBJ2-2; CDR3: CASSDNRGRELFF; DNA: TGTGCCAGCAGTGACAATCGAGGCCGGGAGCTGTTTTTT
size: NA; V: TRBV29-1; D: TRBD2; J: TRBJ2-7; CDR3: CSVEAETSGRLYEQYF; DNA: TGCAGCGTTGAGGCAGAGACGAGCGGGAGGCTCTACGAGCAGTACTTC
size: NA; V: TRBV14; D: TRBD1; J: TRBJ1-3; CDR3: CASRSGRDRTSIYF; DNA: TGTGCCAGCAGGAGTGGTCGGGACAGGACGTCCATATATTTT
size: NA; V: TRBV7-2; D: TRBD1; J: TRBJ1-5; CDR3: CASSLTGQGAQPQHF; DNA: TGTGCCAGCAGCTTAACAGGACAGGGAGCTCAGCCCCAGCATTTT
size: NA; V: TRBV5-5; D: NA; J: TRBJ1-6; CDR3: CASSFQGWNSPLHF; DNA: TGTGCCAGCAGCTTTCAGGGCTGGAATTCACCCCTCCACTTT
size: NA; V: TRBV18; D: NA; J: TRBJ2-5; CDR3: CASSPGASQTQYF; DNA: TGTGCCAGCTCACCAGGGGCCAGTCAGACCCAGTACTTC
size: NA; V: TRBV3-1/TRBV3-2; D: TRBD2; J: TRBJ2-1; CDR3: CASSRTTSGTKNEQFF; DNA: TGTGCCAGCAGCCGAACTACTAGCGGGACGAAAAATGAGCAGTTCTTC
size: NA; V: TRBV24-1; D: NA; J: TRBJ2-5; CDR3: CATSGQTLQETQYF; DNA: TGTGCCACCAGTGGACAAACACTCCAAGAGACCCAGTACTTC
size: NA; V: TRBV28; D: TRBD1; J: TRBJ2-2; CDR3: CASSKTQGISTGELFF; DNA: TGTGCCAGCAGTAAGACACAGGGGATAAGCACCGGGGAGCTGTTTTTT
size: NA; V: TRBV28; D: NA; J: TRBJ2-7; CDR3: CASSSPGTPHPYEQYF; DNA: TGTGCCAGCAGTTCCCCCGGGACACCACATCCCTACGAGCAGTACTTC
size: once; V: TRBV10-3; D: TRBD1; J: TRBJ2-7; CDR3: CAIIFRDRGQYEQYF; DNA: TGTGCCATCATCTTCCGGGACAGGGGGCAATACGAGCAGTACTTC
size: NA; V: TRBV5-1; D: TRBD1; J: TRBJ2-2; CDR3: CASSSETGGTGELFF; DNA: TGCGCCAGCAGCTCGGAGACAGGGGGCACCGGGGAGCTGTTTTTT
size: NA; V: TRBV7-2; D: NA; J: TRBJ2-7; CDR3: CASSSPGAGPAYEQYF; DNA: TGTGCCAGCAGCTCGCCTGGGGCGGGACCCGCCTACGAGCAGTACTTC
size: NA; V: TRBV29-1; D: NA; J: TRBJ2-2; CDR3: CSVEQGEVGELFF; DNA: TGCAGCGTTGAACAGGGGGAGGTCGGGGAGCTGTTTTTT
size: NA; V: TRBV27; D: TRBD2; J: TRBJ2-2; CDR3: CASSDGLAGYTGELFF; DNA: TGTGCCAGCAGTGATGGACTAGCGGGGTACACCGGGGAGCTGTTTTTT
size: NA; V: TRBV2; D: TRBD1; J: TRBJ1-5; CDR3: CASSLTGAMNQPQHF; DNA: TGTGCCAGCAGTCTGACAGGGGCTATGAATCAGCCCCAGCATTTT
size: once; V: TRBV30; D: NA; J: TRBJ2-5; CDR3: CAWSLEAGALQETQYF; DNA: TGTGCCTGGAGTTTGGAGGCAGGGGCCTTGCAAGAGACCCAGTACTTC
size: NA; V: TRBV6-5; D: NA; J: TRBJ2-7; CDR3: CASRGPGYEQYF; DNA: TGTGCCAGCAGAGGACCAGGGTACGAGCAGTACTTC
size: NA; V: TRBV28; D: NA; J: TRBJ1-5; CDR3: CASSGLREPQHF; DNA: TGTGCCAGCAGTGGCCTCAGGGAGCCCCAGCATTTT
size: NA; V: TRBV7-9; D: NA; J: TRBJ1-4; CDR3: CASSLGAGGKLFF; DNA: TGTGCCAGCAGCTTAGGGGCAGGTGGGAAACTGTTTTTT
size: NA; V: TRBV5-1; D: NA; J: TRBJ2-7; CDR3: CASSLAPDGAYEQYF; DNA: TGCGCCAGCAGCTTGGCCCCCGACGGAGCCTACGAGCAGTACTTC
size: NA; V: TRBV11-2; D: TRBD2; J: TRBJ2-7; CDR3: CASSLTSVQAYEQYF; DNA: TGTGCCAGCAGCCTAACTAGCGTTCAAGCCTACGAGCAGTACTTC
size: NA; V: TRBV11-2; D: TRBD2; J: TRBJ2-7; CDR3: CASSLVPSGRTPTYEQYF; DNA: TGTGCCAGCAGCTTAGTGCCTAGCGGGAGAACCCCGACCTACGAGCAGTACTTC
size: many; V: TRBV2; D: NA; J: TRBJ2-1; CDR3: CASSRYQGNEQFF; DNA: TGTGCCAGCAGCCGATACCAGGGCAATGAGCAGTTCTTC
size: NA; V: TRBV14; D: TRBD1; J: TRBJ2-5; CDR3: CASSQDVDTGGIQETQYF; DNA: TGTGCCAGCAGCCAAGATGTCGACACAGGGGGCATCCAAGAGACCCAGTACTTC
size: NA; V: TRBV5-4; D: TRBD2; J: TRBJ2-5; CDR3: CASRLAGGPGTQYF; DNA: TGTGCCAGCAGGTTAGCGGGAGGGCCTGGGACCCAGTACTTC
size: NA; V: TRBV7-2; D: NA; J: TRBJ1-6; CDR3: CASSPGGGAGSPLHF; DNA: TGTGCCAGCAGTCCCGGGGGGGGAGCCGGATCACCCCTCCACTTT
size: NA; V: TRBV5-1; D: NA; J: TRBJ2-2; CDR3: CASSSLPNTGELFF; DNA: TGCGCCAGCAGCTCTCTTCCTAACACCGGGGAGCTGTTTTTT
size: NA; V: TRBV7-2; D: TRBD1; J: TRBJ1-4; CDR3: CASSSHRGATNEKLFF; DNA: TGTGCCAGCAGCTCCCACAGGGGGGCAACTAATGAAAAACTGTTTTTT
size: NA; V: TRBV24-1; D: NA; J: TRBJ2-6; CDR3: CATSDSGHPSGANVLTF; DNA: TGTGCCACCAGTGATTCGGGACACCCGTCTGGGGCCAACGTCCTGACTTTC
size: NA; V: TRBV25-1; D: TRBD1; J: TRBJ2-1; CDR3: CASSDSQTGGKHNEQFF; DNA: TGTGCCAGCAGTGACTCTCAAACAGGGGGCAAACACAATGAGCAGTTCTTC
size: NA; V: TRBV7-9; D: TRBD1; J: TRBJ2-7; CDR3: CASNQTPTGLVFEQYF; DNA: TGTGCCAGCAACCAAACACCGACAGGGTTGGTATTCGAGCAGTACTTC
size: NA; V: TRBV2; D: TRBD2; J: TRBJ2-1; CDR3: CASSGPLANSYNEQFF; DNA: TGTGCCAGCAGTGGACCACTAGCGAACTCCTACAATGAGCAGTTCTTC
size: NA; V: TRBV29-1; D: NA; J: TRBJ1-2; CDR3: CSVDGGGYGYTF; DNA: TGCAGCGTGGACGGGGGGGGCTATGGCTACACCTTC
size: NA; V: TRBV6-5; D: TRBD1; J: TRBJ2-7; CDR3: CASSYLTGSGYEQYF; DNA: TGTGCCAGCAGTTACCTGACAGGGTCGGGCTACGAGCAGTACTTC
size: NA; V: TRBV27; D: NA; J: TRBJ1-1; CDR3: CASSRWEGSTEAFF; DNA: TGTGCCAGCTCCAGATGGGAAGGGAGCACTGAAGCTTTCTTT
size: NA; V: TRBV19; D: NA; J: TRBJ1-3; CDR3: CASSIDLRVDSGNTIYF; DNA: TGTGCCAGTAGTATAGATCTCCGGGTTGACTCTGGAAACACCATATATTTT
size: NA; V: TRBV15; D: NA; J: TRBJ2-3; CDR3: CATSDDKVSTDTQYF; DNA: TGTGCCACCAGCGATGACAAAGTTAGCACAGATACGCAGTATTTT
size: NA; V: TRBV25-1; D: NA; J: TRBJ1-6; CDR3: CASSQGTGNSPLHF; DNA: TGTGCCAGCAGCCAGGGGACGGGTAATTCACCCCTCCACTTT
size: NA; V: TRBV24-1; D: NA; J: TRBJ1-5; CDR3: CATKSGDNQPQHF; DNA: TGTGCCACCAAGTCAGGGGACAATCAGCCCCAGCATTTT
size: NA; V: TRBV6-5; D: NA; J: TRBJ1-1; CDR3: CASSPGQRNTEAFF; DNA: TGTGCCAGCAGCCCCGGACAGAGGAACACTGAAGCTTTCTTT
size: NA; V: TRBV27; D: NA; J: TRBJ1-2; CDR3: CASSFAHRDYGYTF; DNA: TGTGCCAGCAGTTTTGCCCACAGGGACTATGGCTACACCTTC
size: NA; V: TRBV5-4; D: NA; J: TRBJ2-7; CDR3: CASSLDTEQYF; DNA: TGTGCCAGCAGCCTAGATACCGAGCAGTACTTC
size: NA; V: TRBV25-1; D: TRBD1; J: TRBJ1-6; CDR3: CASSEGQGAVSPLHF; DNA: TGTGCCAGCAGTGAAGGTCAGGGGGCGGTTTCACCCCTCCACTTT
size: NA; V: TRBV6-2/TRBV6-3; D: NA; J: TRBJ1-5; CDR3: CASTPGLLGGQPQHF; DNA: TGTGCCAGCACCCCCGGACTCCTAGGTGGTCAGCCCCAGCATTTT
size: NA; V: TRBV28; D: TRBD1; J: TRBJ1-2; CDR3: CASRTVDRAVGYTF; DNA: TGTGCCAGCAGGACAGTAGACAGGGCGGTTGGCTACACCTTC
size: NA; V: TRBV5-6; D: NA; J: TRBJ2-1; CDR3: CASSLTGDEQFF; DNA: TGTGCCAGCAGCCTAACGGGAGATGAGCAGTTCTTC
size: NA; V: TRBV5-1; D: NA; J: TRBJ2-5; CDR3: CASSPGLRNQETQYF; DNA: TGCGCCAGCAGCCCGGGACTCCGGAACCAAGAGACCCAGTACTTC
size: once; V: TRBV7-9; D: TRBD2; J: TRBJ2-3; CDR3: CASSSGTSGSLGDTQYF; DNA: TGTGCCAGCAGCTCAGGGACTAGCGGGAGTTTGGGAGATACGCAGTATTTT